The 9 T cell receptor beta chains presented below share a single source sample, sequenced in a study of cytomegalovirus exposure and HLA in healthy donors. A multiplex PCR was run with 60 Vbeta primers and 13 Jbeta primers. Clones were sequenced by immunoSEQ multiplex PCR, and TCRdb holds only the in-frame ones, with some missing. In the table there are 60,000 to 90,000 clones, approximately 67% of which are singletons. The sample taken for sequencing was PBMCs. These receptors all stem from a man between 35 and 55 years old in good health and CMV-seropositive.

V gene TRBV27 combines with J gene TRBJ1-1; D is perhaps TRBD1 (6 bases). The germline gives CDR1 MNHEY, CDR2 SMNVEV (reference sequence). The CDR3 runs 15 residues. Trimming took 0 bases from V and 0 from J, leaving 8 bases between them. The CDR3 region is CASSLSKGVNTEAFF. CDR3 DNA sequence: TGTGCCAGCAGTTTATCCAAGGGGGTGAACACTGAAGCTTTCTTT.

The chain is built from TRBV12-5 and TRBJ1-4; D may be TRBD1 (6 bases). Trimming removed 0 bases at V and 8 bases at J, with 13 bases between. CDR1 and CDR2 from the germline V gene are LGHNT and FRNRAP. The CDR3 has 15 residues. CDR3 nucleotides: TGTGCTAGTGGTTTGGTGAGCAGGGGACAAGAAAAACTGTTTTTT. Protein sequence: CASGLVSRGQEKLFF.

This clone came up a few times. This chain connects TRBV19 to TRBJ1-4; D might be TRBD1 (5 bases). Looked up from germline, CDR1 is LNHDA and CDR2 is SQIVND (reference sequence). This CDR3 region has 14 residues. With 5 bases removed from V and 7 bases from J, the gap between germline ends came to 14 bases. CDR3 amino acids: CASSGAGRGEKLFF. CDR3 nucleotides: TGTGCCAGTAGTGGAGCAGGGCGGGGTGAAAAACTGTTTTTT.

This chain connects TRBV10-3 to TRBJ2-1; the match to TRBD2 covers 9 bases. CDR1 is ENHRY, CDR2 SYGVKD, per germline. The CDR3 consists of 17 residues. Trimming took 0 bases from V and 6 from J; bases not matched to a gene: 9. CDR3 protein: CAISESAGGPVGNEQFF. The CDR3 DNA reads TGTGCCATCAGTGAGTCGGCGGGAGGGCCGGTAGGCAATGAGCAGTTCTTC.

This chain joins TRBV5-8 and TRBJ2-3, with 11 bases that match TRBD2. The ends lost 6 bases at V and 2 bases at J; junction bases unmatched: 8. Germline V gene data show CDR1 as SGHTS and CDR2 as YDEGEE. The CDR3 has 16 residues. The CDR3, as DNA: TGTGCCAGCACCCCCGGGACTAGCGGATTCACAGATACGCAGTATTTT. Encoded protein: CASTPGTSGFTDTQYF. The variable domain in full, completed from reference TRBV5-8 and TRBJ2-3, reads EAGVTQSPTHLIKTRGQQATLRCSPISGHTSVYWYQQALGLGLQFLLWYDEGEERNRGNFPPRFSGRQFPNYSSELNVNALELEDSALYLCASTPGTSGFTDTQYFGPGTRLTVL.

The J gene is TRBJ2-7, the V gene TRBV5-6, with TRBD1 matching 7 bases. The CDR3 is made up of 16 amino acids. V was clipped by 0 bases and J by 3 bases; unmatched bases: 9. Looked up from germline, CDR1 is SGHDT and CDR2 is YYEEEE. CDR3 sequence (DNA): TGTGCCAGCAGCTTGGTGGCGGACAGGTCCAACTACGAGCAGTACTTC. Its translation is CASSLVADRSNYEQYF.

The rearrangement joins TRBV2 to TRBJ1-1; 7 bases are shared with TRBD1. The J segment lost 10 bases and the V segment lost 10 bases, leaving 9 bases of the junction unmatched. CDR1 and CDR2 from the germline V gene are SNHLY and FYNNEI. The CDR3 runs to 11 residues. Here the CDR3 DNA reads TGTGCCAACACCGGGACAGCCGGAGCTTTCTTT. It encodes CANTGTAGAFF. The full variable domain, rest sourced from reference TRBV2 and TRBJ1-1, is EPEVTQTPSHQVTQMGQEVILRCVPISNHLYFYWYRQILGQKVEFLVSFYNNEISEKSEIFDDQFSVERPDGSNFTLKIRSTKLEDSAMYFCANTGTAGAFFGQGTRLTVV.

The rearrangement joins TRBV4-3 to TRBJ1-4; a weak D match, TRBD1 (6 bases). The V gene's germline CDR1 is LGHNA and CDR2 YSLEER. The CDR3 is 18 amino acids. V gave up 0 bases and J gave up 0 bases, with 14 bases separating them. CDR3 loop: CASSQEDRIQATNEKLFF. The CDR3 DNA reads as TGCGCCAGCAGCCAAGAAGACAGGATCCAAGCAACTAATGAAAAACTGTTTTTT.

This rearrangement joins TRBV7-3 to TRBJ1-1; 9 bases align to TRBD1. CDR3 length: 15 amino acids. Germline V gene data show CDR1 as SGHTA and CDR2 as FQGTGA. Trimming removed 7 bases from V and 4 bases from J; junction bases left unmatched: 10. The CDR3 DNA is TGTGCCAGCACCAAACCCACAGGGGGCTTCACTGAAGCTTTCTTT. Translated, it gives CASTKPTGGFTEAFF. The full variable domain, rest sourced from reference TRBV7-3 and TRBJ1-1, is GAGVSQTPSNKVTEKGKYVELRCDPISGHTALYWYRQSLGQGPEFLIYFQGTGAADDSGLPNDRFFAVRPEGSVSTLKIQRTERGDSAVYLCASTKPTGGFTEAFFGQGTRLTVV.